The subject of this entry is one T cell receptor (beta chain). Germline loops: CDR1 MRHNA, CDR2 SNTAGT. The V gene lost 4 bases and the J gene lost 9 bases, with 15 bases spanning the gap. This CDR3 is built from 13 residues. The data stem from a study of blood T cell repertoires in COVID-19. In the study overall: Acute and convalescent COVID-19 specimens originated in the United States, Italy and Spain. Nucleic acid was either cDNA or gDNA, and it came from T cells, B-cell-depleted T cells, or PBMCs.

Per the study methods: From reference gene primer amplification, estimates of nucleated cell counts were derived. Assay: immunoSEQ multiplex PCR; the TCRdb copy retains only in-frame clones and omits some. V and J calls and clone size come straight from that table; D and trimming were deduced from the DNA. The sample has under 200,000 clones, approximately 89% seen once; the top ten hold around 2.6%. The receptor's source is a man aged 35 to 55 with active or convalescent COVID-19. This chain connects TRBV6-4 to TRBJ2-5; tentative D call: TRBD1 (5 bases). Source material: peripheral blood. CDR3 residues: CASSGRGLGAQYF. The CDR3 nucleotides read TGTGCCAGCAGTGGCCGAGGCCTAGGGGCCCAGTACTTC.